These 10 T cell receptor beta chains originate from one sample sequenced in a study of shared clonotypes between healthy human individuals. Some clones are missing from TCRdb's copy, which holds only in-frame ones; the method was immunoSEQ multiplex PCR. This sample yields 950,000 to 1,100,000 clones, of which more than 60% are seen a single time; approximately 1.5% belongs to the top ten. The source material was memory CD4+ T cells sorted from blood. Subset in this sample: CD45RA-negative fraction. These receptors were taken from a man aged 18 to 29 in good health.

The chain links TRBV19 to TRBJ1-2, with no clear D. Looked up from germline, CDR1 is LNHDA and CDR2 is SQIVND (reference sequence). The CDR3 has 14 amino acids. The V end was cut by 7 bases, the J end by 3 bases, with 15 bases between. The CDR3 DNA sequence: TGTGCCAGTATTCAAGGAGCGGGATACTATGGCTACACCTTC. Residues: CASIQGAGYYGYTF.

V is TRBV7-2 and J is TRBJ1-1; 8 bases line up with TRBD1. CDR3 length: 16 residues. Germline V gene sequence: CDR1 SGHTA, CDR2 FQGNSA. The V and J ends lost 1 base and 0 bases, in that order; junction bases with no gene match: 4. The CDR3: CASSLVAGGLNTEAFF. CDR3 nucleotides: TGTGCCAGCAGCTTAGTGGCAGGGGGCCTGAACACTGAAGCTTTCTTT.

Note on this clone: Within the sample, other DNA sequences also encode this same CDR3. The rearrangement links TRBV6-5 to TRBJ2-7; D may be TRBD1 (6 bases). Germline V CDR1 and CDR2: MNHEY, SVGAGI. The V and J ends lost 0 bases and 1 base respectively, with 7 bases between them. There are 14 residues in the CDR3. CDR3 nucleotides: TGTGCCAGCAGTTACTCCCAGGGGTCCTACGAGCAGTACTTC. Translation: CASSYSQGSYEQYF.

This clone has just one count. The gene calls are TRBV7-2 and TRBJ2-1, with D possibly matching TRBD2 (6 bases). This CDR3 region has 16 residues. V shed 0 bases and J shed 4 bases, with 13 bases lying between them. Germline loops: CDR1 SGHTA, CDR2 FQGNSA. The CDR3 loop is CASSLAGGPLYNEQFF. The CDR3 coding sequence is TGTGCCAGCAGCTTAGCGGGAGGACCGTTATACAATGAGCAGTTCTTC.

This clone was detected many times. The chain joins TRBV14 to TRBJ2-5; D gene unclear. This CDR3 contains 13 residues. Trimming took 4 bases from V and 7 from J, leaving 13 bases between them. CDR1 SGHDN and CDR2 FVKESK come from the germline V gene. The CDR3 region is CASSLSAGPTQYF. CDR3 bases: TGTGCCAGCAGCCTCAGCGCAGGCCCGACCCAGTACTTC.

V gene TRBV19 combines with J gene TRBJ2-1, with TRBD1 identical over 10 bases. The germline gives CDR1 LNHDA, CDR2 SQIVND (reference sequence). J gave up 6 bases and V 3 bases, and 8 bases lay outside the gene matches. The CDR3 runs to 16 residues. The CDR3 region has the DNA TGTGCCAGTAGTATGATTGGGACAGGGGCTCCCAATGAGCAGTTCTTC. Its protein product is CASSMIGTGAPNEQFF.

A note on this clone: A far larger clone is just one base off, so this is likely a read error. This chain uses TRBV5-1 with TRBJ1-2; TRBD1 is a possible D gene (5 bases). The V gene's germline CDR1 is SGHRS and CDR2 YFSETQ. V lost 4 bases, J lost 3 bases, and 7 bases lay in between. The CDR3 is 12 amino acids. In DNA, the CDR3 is TGCGCCAGCAGCCTCAGGGACTATGGCTACACCTTC. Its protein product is CASSLRDYGYTF.

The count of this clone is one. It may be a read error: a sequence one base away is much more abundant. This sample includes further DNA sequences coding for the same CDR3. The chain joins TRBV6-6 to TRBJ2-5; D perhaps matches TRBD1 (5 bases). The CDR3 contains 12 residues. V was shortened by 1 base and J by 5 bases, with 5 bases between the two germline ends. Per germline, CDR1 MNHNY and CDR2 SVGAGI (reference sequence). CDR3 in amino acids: CASSYWGETQYF. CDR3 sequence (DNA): TGTGCCAGCAGTTACTGGGGCGAGACCCAGTACTTC.

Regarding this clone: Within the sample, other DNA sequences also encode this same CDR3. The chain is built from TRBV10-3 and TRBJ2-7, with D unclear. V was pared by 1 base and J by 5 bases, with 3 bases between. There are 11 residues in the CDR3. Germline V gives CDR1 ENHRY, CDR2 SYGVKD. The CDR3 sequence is CAISELDEQYF. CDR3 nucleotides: TGTGCCATCAGTGAGTTGGACGAGCAGTACTTC.

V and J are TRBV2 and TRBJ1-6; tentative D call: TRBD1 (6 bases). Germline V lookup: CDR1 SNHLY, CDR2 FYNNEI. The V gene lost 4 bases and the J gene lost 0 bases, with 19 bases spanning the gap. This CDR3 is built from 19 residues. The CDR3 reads CASSGLSWTAPSYNSPLHF. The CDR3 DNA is TGTGCCAGCAGTGGTTTGTCCTGGACAGCACCCTCCTATAATTCACCCCTCCACTTT. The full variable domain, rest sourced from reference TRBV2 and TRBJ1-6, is EPEVTQTPSHQVTQMGQEVILRCVPISNHLYFYWYRQILGQKVEFLVSFYNNEISEKSEIFDDQFSVERPDGSNFTLKIRSTKLEDSAMYFCASSGLSWTAPSYNSPLHFGNGTRLTVT.